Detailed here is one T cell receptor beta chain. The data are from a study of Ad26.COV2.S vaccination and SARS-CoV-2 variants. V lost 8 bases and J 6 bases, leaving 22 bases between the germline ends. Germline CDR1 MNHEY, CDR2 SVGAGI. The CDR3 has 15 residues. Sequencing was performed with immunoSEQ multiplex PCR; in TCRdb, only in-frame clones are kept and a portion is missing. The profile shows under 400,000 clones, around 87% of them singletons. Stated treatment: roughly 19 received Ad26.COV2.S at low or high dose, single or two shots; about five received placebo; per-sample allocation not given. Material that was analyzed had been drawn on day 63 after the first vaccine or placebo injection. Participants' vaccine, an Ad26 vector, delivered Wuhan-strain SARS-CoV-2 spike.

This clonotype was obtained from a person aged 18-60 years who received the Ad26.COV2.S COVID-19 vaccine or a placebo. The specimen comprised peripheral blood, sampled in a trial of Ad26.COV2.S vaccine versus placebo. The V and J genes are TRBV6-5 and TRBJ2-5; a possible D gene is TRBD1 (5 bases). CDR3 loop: CASHSPTEARQTQYF. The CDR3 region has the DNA TGTGCCAGCCATTCTCCGACAGAGGCTCGGCAGACCCAGTACTTC.